These 5 T cell receptor beta chains were sequenced from one sample in a study of blood T cells in healthy people across ages. The second PCR ran roughly 6 to 11 cycles with a sample-barcoded 5' primer and J-beta primers. TCRdb called the 5' RACE reads again in MiXCR, with one record for every CDR3 protein. This table has about 1.1 million distinct CDR3 sequences, around two fifths appearing once. Source material: blood. These receptors were obtained from a man younger than 35 in good health.

This clonotype was seen a handful of times. This chain connects TRBV5-1 to TRBJ1-1; 9 nucleotides match TRBD1. The J segment lost 4 bases and the V segment lost 0 bases, leaving 10 bases of the junction unmatched. Germline lookup yields CDR1 SGHRS and CDR2 YFSETQ. This CDR3 has 17 residues. CDR3 loop: CASSLDRGRGVGTEAFF. The CDR3 coding sequence is TGCGCCAGCAGCTTGGACAGGGGGCGCGGAGTAGGCACTGAAGCTTTCTTT. The whole variable domain, remainder taken from reference TRBV5-1 and TRBJ1-1, is KAGVTQTPRYLIKTRGQQVTLSCSPISGHRSVSWYQQTPGQGLQFLFEYFSETQRNKGNFPGRFSGRQFSNSRSEMNVSTLELGDSALYLCASSLDRGRGVGTEAFFGQGTRLTVV.

J is TRBJ1-5 and V is TRBV6-2 or TRBV6-3, with 7 nucleotides matching TRBD1. Germline CDR1 reads MNHEY; CDR2 reads SVGEGT. V lost 0 bases and J lost 7; bases outside the gene matches: 3. This CDR3 contains 14 residues. The CDR3 nucleotides are TGTGCCAGCAGTTACTCGGAAGGGGGCCAGCCCCAGCATTTT. It encodes CASSYSEGGQPQHF.

J is TRBJ2-1 and V is TRBV4-2; a weak D match, TRBD1 (5 bases). Germline V gives CDR1 LGHNA, CDR2 YNFKEQ. Trimming shortened V by 0 bases and J by 2 bases, and 11 bases separated the two germline ends. The CDR3 is 16 amino acids. Written as DNA, the CDR3 is TGTGCCAGCAGCCAAGATATCCAGGGAACCTACAATGAGCAGTTCTTC. It is translated as CASSQDIQGTYNEQFF.

The rearrangement uses TRBV25-1 and TRBJ1-6; 9 nucleotides line up with TRBD1. The V segment lost 6 bases and the J segment 5 bases; nucleotides outside the gene matches: 5. Germline loops: CDR1 MGHDK, CDR2 SYGVNS. The CDR3 consists of 15 residues. The CDR3: CASRWTGVNNSPLHF. The CDR3 region has the DNA TGTGCCAGCAGATGGACAGGGGTCAATAATTCACCCCTCCACTTT.

This clonotype was counted a few times. V usage is TRBV27 and J usage is TRBJ2-1, with D hard to call. Trimming removed 5 bases at V and 1 base at J, with 12 bases between. There are 15 residues in the CDR3. From germline, CDR1 is MNHEY and CDR2 SMNVEV (reference sequence). CDR3 in amino acids: CASSHTASSYNEQFF. CDR3 in DNA: TGTGCCAGCAGTCATACAGCGTCATCCTACAATGAGCAGTTCTTC.